Below, 25 T cell receptor beta chains from the same sample are listed, as sequenced in a study of blood T cell repertoires in COVID-19. Some clones are missing from TCRdb's copy, which holds only in-frame ones; the method was immunoSEQ multiplex PCR. The sample yields about 100,000 clones, 80% to 95% seen once. The sample taken for sequencing was peripheral blood. The receptors originated from a man over 45 with active COVID-19.

The V call is TRBV3-1 (or the pseudogene TRBV3-2), the J call TRBJ1-1, with 9 positions matching TRBD1. Trimming at V came to 6 bases and at J to 5 bases, leaving 7 bases not matched to a gene. The CDR3 sequence is 14 residues long. Germline CDR1 is LGHDT and CDR2 is YNNKEL (reference sequence). The CDR3 DNA follows: TGTGCCAGCAGGGTACAGGGGGCAGAAACTGAAGCTTTCTTT. It yields the protein CASRVQGAETEAFF.

The rearrangement uses TRBV25-1 and TRBJ1-4; D unclear. The germline V gene has CDR1 MGHDK and CDR2 SYGVNS. This CDR3 comprises 13 residues. V shed 5 bases and J shed 4 bases, with 8 bases lying between them. CDR3 loop: CASSHSLNEKLFF. The CDR3 DNA reads TGTGCCAGCAGTCACAGTCTTAATGAAAAACTGTTTTTT.

V is TRBV5-8 and J is TRBJ2-1; 11 nucleotides align to TRBD1. Unmatched junction bases numbered 1, after V lost 0 bases and J lost 2 bases. This CDR3 is 16 amino acids long. Germline CDR1 reads SGHTS; CDR2 reads YDEGEE. CDR3 amino acids: CASSLVGQGAYNEQFF. CDR3 in DNA: TGTGCCAGCAGCTTGGTGGGACAGGGGGCCTACAATGAGCAGTTCTTC.

The chain has TRBV7-9 and TRBJ1-1; 7 nucleotides align to TRBD1. This CDR3 contains 15 residues. The junction had 10 bases not matched to a gene; V was cut back by 5 bases and J by 4 bases. Germline loops: CDR1 SEHNR, CDR2 FQNEAQ (reference sequence). CDR3 sequence: CASSARDRAPTEAFF. CDR3 sequence (DNA): TGTGCCAGCAGCGCGCGTGACAGGGCCCCCACTGAAGCTTTCTTT. Drawing the rest from reference TRBV7-9 and TRBJ1-1, the complete variable domain is DTGVSQNPRHKITKRGQNVTFRCDPISEHNRLYWYRQTLGQGPEFLTYFQNEAQLEKSRLLSDRFSAERPKGSFSTLEIQRTEQGDSAMYLCASSARDRAPTEAFFGQGTRLTVV.

The gene calls are TRBV6-5 and TRBJ1-6; no clear D gene. This CDR3 spans 15 amino acids. Germline CDR1 and CDR2: MNHEY and SVGAGI. Between the trimmed V and J ends, which lost 6 bases and 7 bases, there was a span of 16 bases. The CDR3 spells CASSPSITGNSPLHF. The CDR3 bases are TGTGCCAGCAGCCCCAGTATAACGGGAAATTCACCCCTCCACTTT.

The rearrangement joins TRBV7-9 to TRBJ1-2; D not certain. In germline, CDR1 is SEHNR, CDR2 FQNEAQ (reference sequence). V lost 1 base and J 8 bases, leaving 11 bases between the germline ends. CDR3 length: 13 amino acids. In DNA, the CDR3 is TGTGCCAGCAGCTTAGTGGGCAGATGGGGCTACACCTTC. It encodes CASSLVGRWGYTF.

This clone appeared once. The J gene is TRBJ2-2, the V gene TRBV7-6, with 11 bases identical to TRBD2. J gave up 0 bases and V 2 bases, and 11 bases lay outside the gene matches. The germline V gene encodes CDR1 SGHVS and CDR2 FNYEAQ. This CDR3 is 20 amino acids long. CDR3 protein: CASSLKPGLAEQSNTGELFF. The CDR3 DNA follows: TGTGCCAGCAGCTTAAAACCGGGACTAGCGGAACAATCGAACACCGGGGAGCTGTTTTTT. Drawing the rest from reference TRBV7-6 and TRBJ2-2, the complete variable domain is GAGVSQSPRYKVTKRGQDVALRCDPISGHVSLYWYRQALGQGPEFLTYFNYEAQQDKSGLPNDRFSAERPEGSISTLTIQRTEQRDSAMYRCASSLKPGLAEQSNTGELFFGEGSRLTVL.

This CDR3 is CASSLEGVYTQYF. CDR3 bases: TGTGCCAGCAGCCTCGAGGGGGTCTATACGCAGTATTTT. The rearrangement joins TRBV3-1 (or the pseudogene TRBV3-2) to TRBJ2-3; the D gene is possibly TRBD1 (6 bases). CDR3 length equals 13 residues. Between the trimmed V and J ends, which lost 4 bases and 7 bases, there was a span of 12 bases. Germline CDR1 LGHDT, CDR2 YNNKEL (reference sequence).

The chain's CDR3 is CASIRLRGYTF. In DNA, the CDR3 is TGTGCCAGCATCAGGCTCCGGGGCTACACCTTC. This chain links TRBV2 with TRBJ1-2, with unresolved D. In germline, CDR1 is SNHLY, CDR2 FYNNEI. V gave up 7 bases and J gave up 8 bases, with 11 bases separating them. The CDR3 runs 11 residues.

CDR3 in amino acids: CASHMGGANVLTF. The CDR3 DNA sequence: TGTGCCAGCCACATGGGGGGAGCCAACGTCCTGACTTTC. This chain connects TRBV19 to TRBJ2-6, with D tentatively TRBD2 (6 bases). V was pared by 9 bases and J by 7 bases, with 13 bases between. CDR1 is LNHDA and CDR2 is SQIVND in the germline V gene (reference sequence). The CDR3 length is 13 residues.

The rearrangement joins TRBV19 to TRBJ1-1; D perhaps matches TRBD1 (6 bases). Trimming cost V 10 bases and J 0 bases, with 12 bases left between them. The CDR3 consists of 13 residues. Germline values: CDR1 LNHDA, CDR2 SQIVND (reference sequence). Here the CDR3 reads CATSDRMNTEAFF. CDR3 sequence (DNA): TGTGCCACCTCCGACAGGATGAACACTGAAGCTTTCTTT. Combining the CDR3 with reference TRBV19 and TRBJ1-1 gives the whole variable domain DGGITQSPKYLFRKEGQNVTLSCEQNLNHDAMYWYRQDPGQGLRLIYYSQIVNDFQKGDIAEGYSVSREKKESFPLTVTSAQKNPTAFYLCATSDRMNTEAFFGQGTRLTVV.

The rearrangement uses TRBV4-1 and TRBJ2-1; 8 bases agree with TRBD2. The CDR3 consists of 15 residues. Germline V gene lookup returns CDR1 MGHRA and CDR2 YSYEKL. The V segment lost 4 bases and the J segment 6 bases; nucleotides outside the gene matches: 8. CDR3 DNA sequence: TGCGCCAGCAGCCCCGCAGGACTAGCCCTCAATGAGCAGTTCTTC. As protein: CASSPAGLALNEQFF.

The rearrangement links TRBV3-1 (or the pseudogene TRBV3-2) to TRBJ2-1; 8 nucleotides agree with TRBD2. J lost 10 bases, V lost 3 bases, and 8 bases had no gene match. Germline-derived CDR1 and CDR2 are LGHDT and YNNKEL (reference sequence). The CDR3 has 14 amino acids. The chain's CDR3 is CASSQGLGGREQFF. The CDR3 DNA sequence: TGTGCCAGCAGCCAGGGACTAGGGGGGCGGGAGCAGTTCTTC.

The rearrangement joins TRBV3-1 (or the pseudogene TRBV3-2) to TRBJ1-6; D unresolved. V lost 6 bases to trimming and J lost 8 bases, with 8 bases between them. The CDR3 spans 12 residues. Germline CDR1 LGHDT, CDR2 YNNKEL (reference sequence). CDR3 region: CASRRLDSPLHF. CDR3 coding DNA: TGTGCCAGCAGGCGGCTTGATTCACCCCTCCACTTT.

The rearrangement joins TRBV11-3 to TRBJ2-5; TRBD2 matches 11 bases. J was trimmed by 5 bases and V by 4 bases; bases with no gene match: 6. This CDR3 region has 15 residues. Germline V CDR1 and CDR2: SGHNT, YENEEA. The CDR3 region has the DNA TGTGCCAGCAGCTCCACTAGCGGGGGACGGGAGACCCAGTACTTC. Encoded protein: CASSSTSGGRETQYF.

The chain recombines TRBV15 with TRBJ1-2, with 8 bases identical to TRBD1. CDR1 is LNHNV, CDR2 YYDKDF, per germline (reference sequence). With V trimmed by 0 bases and J by 3 bases, 12 bases remained unmatched. The CDR3 runs to 18 residues. The CDR3 reads CATSRDRVQDRADYGYTF. CDR3 DNA sequence: TGTGCCACCAGCAGAGATAGGGTCCAGGACAGGGCTGACTATGGCTACACCTTC.

The chain recombines TRBV18 with TRBJ2-1, with TRBD2 matching 8 bases. Germline V gives CDR1 KGHSH, CDR2 LQKENI. The CDR3 spans 19 residues. The V and J ends lost 2 bases and 1 base, in that order; junction bases with no gene match: 13. CDR3 nucleotide sequence: TGTGCCAGCTCACCATCAAGTCTCTTTGCGGGGGGTTCCTACAATGAGCAGTTCTTC. Translating it yields CASSPSSLFAGGSYNEQFF.

J is TRBJ1-5 and V is TRBV2, with D perhaps TRBD1 (5 bases). The CDR3 runs to 14 residues. V lost 3 bases and J lost 3, with 9 bases in between. Germline CDR1 and CDR2: SNHLY and FYNNEI. The CDR3 reads CASSEAGNNQPQHF. The DNA of the CDR3 is TGTGCCAGCAGTGAGGCAGGGAACAATCAGCCCCAGCATTTT. Drawing the rest from reference TRBV2 and TRBJ1-5, the complete variable domain is EPEVTQTPSHQVTQMGQEVILRCVPISNHLYFYWYRQILGQKVEFLVSFYNNEISEKSEIFDDQFSVERPDGSNFTLKIRSTKLEDSAMYFCASSEAGNNQPQHFGDGTRLSIL.

The CDR3 bases are TGCGCCAGCAGCTTGGCCGGGAGCGGGAGTGTCATTACCCCCCAGTTCTTC. This codes for CASSLAGSGSVITPQFF. This sequence joins TRBV5-1 and TRBJ2-1; TRBD2 aligns across 8 bases. There are 17 residues in the CDR3. Germline V gene data show CDR1 as SGHRS and CDR2 as YFSETQ. V shed 0 bases and J 13 bases; nucleotides not matched to a gene: 18.

CDR3 loop: CASSRDSTYEQYF. The CDR3 bases are TGTGCCAGCAGCCGGGACAGTACCTACGAGCAGTACTTC. The rearrangement links TRBV11-2 to TRBJ2-7; 7 bases map to TRBD1. The trim removed 5 bases at V and 2 bases at J, leaving 3 bases unmatched. Germline CDR1 reads SGHAT; CDR2 reads FQNNGV. The CDR3 is made up of 13 amino acids.

Only one count was recorded for this clone. CDR3 loop: CASSYSRRSGGYEQYV. DNA of the CDR3: TGTGCCAGCAGTTACTCGAGGCGTTCGGGGGGCTACGAGCAGTACGTC. V and J are TRBV6-6 and TRBJ2-7; TRBD2 matches 7 bases. Germline V gene lookup returns CDR1 MNHNY and CDR2 SVGAGI (reference sequence). The V gene end was trimmed by 0 bases and the J gene end by 3 bases; junction bases not matched to a gene: 8. The CDR3 spans 16 residues.

The chain combines TRBV5-8 with TRBJ1-2; 7 nucleotides line up with TRBD1. Germline CDR1 is SGHTS and CDR2 is YDEGEE. Losses at the gene ends were 6 bases for V and 5 bases for J; bases not matched to a gene: 7. The CDR3 is 13 residues long. The CDR3 sequence is CASTGGQRYGYTF. CDR3 DNA: TGTGCCAGCACCGGGGGACAGAGATATGGCTACACCTTC.

V is TRBV5-4 and J is TRBJ1-6, with TRBD1 matching 9 bases. The CDR3 consists of 15 residues. The germline V gene has CDR1 SGHNT and CDR2 YYREEE (reference sequence). V lost 4 bases to trimming and J lost 10 bases; unmatched junction nucleotides: 9. This chain's CDR3 is CASSPKTGGNSPLHF. The DNA for the CDR3 is TGTGCCAGCAGCCCTAAGACAGGGGGAAACTCACCCCTCCACTTT.

V usage is TRBV11-2 and J usage is TRBJ2-3, with 11 bases lining up with TRBD1. Germline CDR1 reads SGHAT; CDR2 reads FQNNGV. The V and J ends lost 5 bases and 4 bases, in that order; junction bases with no gene match: 2. The length of the CDR3 is 14 residues. Here the CDR3 DNA reads TGTGCCAGCAGCCGGGACAGGGGGGCAGATACGCAGTATTTT. This codes for CASSRDRGADTQYF. The complete variable domain, with remaining parts taken from reference TRBV11-2 and TRBJ2-3, reads EAGVAQSPRYKIIEKRQSVAFWCNPISGHATLYWYQQILGQGPKLLIQFQNNGVVDDSQLPKDRFSAERLKGVDSTLKIQPAKLEDSAVYLCASSRDRGADTQYFGPGTRLTVL.

The CDR3 coding sequence is TGCAGTGCTAGTGGACCGGGACAGGGGGGGACTAGCTCTGGAAACACCATATATTTT. It specifies CSASGPGQGGTSSGNTIYF. The V gene is TRBV20-1, the J gene TRBJ1-3; 11 nucleotides match TRBD1. From germline, CDR1 is DFQATT and CDR2 SNEGSKA (reference sequence). The length of the CDR3 is 19 residues. J lost 0 bases, V lost 3 bases, and 13 bases had no gene match.